The 22 T cell receptor beta chains below all came from one sample that was sequenced in a study of shared clonotypes between healthy human individuals. Repertoires were generated with immunoSEQ multiplex PCR, while TCRdb's copy carries only in-frame clones and drops some. The sample lists around 430,000 clones; roughly 83% were seen once. Specimen: PBMCs. These receptors all stem from a woman aged 40 to 50 in good health. Some clones in this sample may be carry-over from other donors' samples.

The genes are TRBV4-2 and TRBJ2-5; the D gene is possibly TRBD2 (6 bases). Trimming took 3 bases from V and 1 from J, leaving 6 bases between them. Germline values: CDR1 LGHNA, CDR2 YNFKEQ. The CDR3 has 13 residues. The CDR3 sequence: CASSQGLQETQYF. CDR3 DNA sequence: TGTGCCAGCAGCCAGGGACTCCAAGAGACCCAGTACTTC.

V and J are TRBV28 and TRBJ2-5, with 13 bases lining up with TRBD2. Germline loops: CDR1 MDHEN, CDR2 SYDVKM. V lost 4 bases and J lost 4; bases outside the gene matches: 6. This CDR3 is 16 amino acids long. CDR3 nucleotides: TGTGCCAGCAGTTCCAGACGGACTAGCGGGAGAGAGACCCAGTACTTC. Protein product: CASSSRRTSGRETQYF.

The rearrangement uses TRBV2 and TRBJ1-2; no firm D call. Germline CDR1 reads SNHLY; CDR2 reads FYNNEI. The V end was cut by 2 bases, the J end by 8 bases, with 9 bases between. The CDR3 contains 12 residues. The CDR3 here is CASSESVRGYTF. Written as DNA, the CDR3 is TGTGCCAGCAGTGAATCGGTCCGGGGCTACACCTTC.

This clone showed up just once. A far bigger clonotype differs at one base, so this is likely a read error. The chain employs TRBV19 and TRBJ1-2; weak D call: TRBD1 (6 bases). CDR3 length: 13 amino acids. V lost 11 bases and J lost 4, with 17 bases in between. Germline V CDR1 and CDR2: LNHDA, SQIVND (reference sequence). DNA for the CDR3: TGTGCCGGTAACCCTGGACAGATCTATGGCTACACCTTC. Protein sequence: CAGNPGQIYGYTF. Supplemented by reference TRBV19 and TRBJ1-2, the full variable domain reads DGGITQSPKYLFRKEGQNVTLSCEQNLNHDAMYWYRQDPGQGLRLIYYSQIVNDFQKGDIAEGYSVSREKKESFPLTVTSAQKNPTAFYLCAGNPGQIYGYTFGSGTRLTVV.

CDR3 residues: CASSECLWGPDTQYF. The CDR3, as DNA: TGTGCCAGCAGTGAGTGCCTCTGGGGGCCAGATACGCAGTATTTT. The chain combines TRBV25-1 with TRBJ2-3, with D possibly being TRBD1 (6 bases). The germline gives CDR1 MGHDK, CDR2 SYGVNS. Trimming stripped 3 bases from V and 4 bases from J, with 14 bases between. The CDR3 is 15 amino acids.

This chain connects TRBV6-6 to TRBJ2-3; 12 bases match TRBD2. After removal of 5 bases from V and 1 base from J, the junction contained 4 bases not matched to a gene. CDR1 MNHNY and CDR2 SVGAGI come from the germline V gene (reference sequence). The CDR3 loop spans 16 amino acids. The CDR3 region has the DNA TGTGCCAGCAGTAGAGGGACTAGCGGGCGCACAGATACGCAGTATTTT. Translating it yields CASSRGTSGRTDTQYF.

In this sample, this clone turned up once. This sequence joins TRBV2 and TRBJ2-3; a weak D match, TRBD2 (5 bases). The germline V gene has CDR1 SNHLY and CDR2 FYNNEI. Trimming removed 5 bases at V and 5 bases at J, with 8 bases between. This CDR3 spans 12 amino acids. The CDR3 DNA sequence: TGTGCCAGCAGTCTGGCGGGAGATACGCAGTATTTT. Its protein is CASSLAGDTQYF.

Of note for this clone: The junction differs from germline at one of its ends, possibly a read error. The chain is built from TRBV10-3 and TRBJ1-6; D not resolved. The CDR3 totals 14 residues. The germline V gene encodes CDR1 ENHRY and CDR2 SYGVKD. CDR3 sequence reads: CASSYEAGGSPLHF. Written as DNA, the CDR3 is TGTGCCAGCAGTTACGAGGCAGGCGGTTCACCCCTCCACTTT.

This clone was recorded at least ten times. The rearrangement joins TRBV1 to TRBJ2-1. TRBV1 is deemed a pseudogene. This CDR3 has 17 residues. CDR3 bases: TGCACCAGCAGCCAAGCCGGGGGCTTTGGGTCCTACAATGAGCAGTTCTTC. This codes for CTSSQAGGFGSYNEQFF.

The chain has TRBV11-2 and TRBJ2-3; the D gene is possibly TRBD2 (6 bases). The CDR3 extends over 15 amino acids. The germline V gene encodes CDR1 SGHAT and CDR2 FQNNGV. V shed 5 bases and J shed 4 bases, with 16 bases lying between them. CDR3 protein: CASSLSGKKSDTQYF. The CDR3 DNA is TGTGCCAGCAGCCTTAGCGGTAAGAAGTCAGATACGCAGTATTTT. Using reference TRBV11-2 and TRBJ2-3 for the parts outside the CDR3, the full variable domain is EAGVAQSPRYKIIEKRQSVAFWCNPISGHATLYWYQQILGQGPKLLIQFQNNGVVDDSQLPKDRFSAERLKGVDSTLKIQPAKLEDSAVYLCASSLSGKKSDTQYFGPGTRLTVL.

The rearrangement uses TRBV19 and TRBJ1-1; D might be TRBD1 (5 bases). The CDR3 has 15 amino acids. V was pared by 2 bases and J by 2 bases, with 12 bases between. Germline assignment: CDR1 LNHDA and CDR2 SQIVND (reference sequence). CDR3 nucleotide sequence: TGTGCCAGTAGTATACAAGGGGCTCCCAACACTGAAGCTTTCTTT. Protein sequence: CASSIQGAPNTEAFF.

The rearrangement joins TRBV7-3 to TRBJ2-6; D ambiguous. V dropped 5 bases and J dropped 2 bases, with 13 bases sitting between them. The CDR3 totals 16 residues. CDR1 SGHTA and CDR2 FQGTGA come from the germline V gene. The CDR3 loop reads CASSPKTRAGANVLTF. In DNA form, the CDR3 reads TGTGCCAGCAGCCCGAAGACCCGGGCTGGGGCCAACGTCCTGACTTTC.

Points on this clone: One end of the junction is discordant with germline, which a read error may explain. The chain links TRBV27 to TRBJ2-7; D may be TRBD2 (6 bases). The germline CDR1 and CDR2 sequences are MNHEY and SMNVEV (reference sequence). This CDR3 comprises 11 residues. CDR3 in amino acids: CASRAEGRAYF. CDR3 in DNA: TGTGCCAGCAGGGCGGAGGGGCGGGCCTATTTC.

This clone was counted a few times. CDR3 amino acids: CASRNGLAGSLETQYF. As DNA, the CDR3 is TGTGCCAGCAGAAATGGACTAGCGGGATCTTTGGAGACCCAGTACTTC. V and J are TRBV28 and TRBJ2-5, with 12 bases lining up with TRBD2. CDR1 and CDR2 (germline): MDHEN, SYDVKM. There are 16 residues in the CDR3. Unmatched junction bases numbered 10, after V lost 6 bases and J lost 5 bases. Looking up the rest from reference TRBV28 and TRBJ2-5 gives the full variable domain: DVKVTQSSRYLVKRTGEKVFLECVQDMDHENMFWYRQDPGLGLRLIYFSYDVKMKEKGDIPEGYSVSREKKERFSLILESASTNQTSMYLCASRNGLAGSLETQYFGPGTRLLVL.

The chain employs TRBV5-6 and TRBJ2-1; D ambiguous. The V and J ends lost 1 base and 0 bases respectively, with 11 bases between them. The CDR3 is 16 amino acids. Germline V gives CDR1 SGHDT, CDR2 YYEEEE. CDR3 nucleotide sequence: TGTGCCAGCAGCTTGCCACGCGGCAGCTCCTACAATGAGCAGTTCTTC. As protein: CASSLPRGSSYNEQFF.

This chain connects TRBV7-2 to TRBJ2-1, with TRBD2 identical over 12 bases. CDR1 is SGHTA, CDR2 FQGNSA, per germline. This CDR3 region has 15 residues. The V and J ends lost 8 bases and 5 bases, in that order; junction bases with no gene match: 7. CDR3: CASRIRLAGDNEQFF. The CDR3 DNA is TGTGCCAGCCGAATCCGACTAGCGGGGGACAATGAGCAGTTCTTC.

This clone was counted once. V usage is TRBV27 and J usage is TRBJ2-3; 7 nucleotides match TRBD2. CDR3 length: 16 amino acids. Germline CDR1 reads MNHEY; CDR2 reads SMNVEV (reference sequence). The trim removed 3 bases at V and 0 bases at J, leaving 6 bases unmatched. CDR3 sequence (DNA): TGTGCCAGCAGTTTGGGGAGGGGCCATAGCACAGATACGCAGTATTTT. This encodes CASSLGRGHSTDTQYF.

The V gene is TRBV5-4, the J gene TRBJ2-3, with TRBD2 identical over 13 bases. This CDR3 has 16 residues. Losses at the gene ends were 4 bases for V and 5 bases for J; bases not matched to a gene: 7. Germline V lookup: CDR1 SGHNT, CDR2 YYREEE (reference sequence). CDR3 DNA: TGTGCCAGCAGCGTTGGACTAGCGGGAGTAATAGATACGCAGTATTTT. Residues: CASSVGLAGVIDTQYF.

The J gene is TRBJ1-1, the V gene TRBV28; D is possibly TRBD1 (6 bases). The V and J ends lost 5 bases and 2 bases respectively, with 15 bases between them. CDR3 length: 15 amino acids. Germline V gives CDR1 MDHEN, CDR2 SYDVKM. This CDR3 is CASSLGGQSNTEAFF. The CDR3, as DNA: TGTGCCAGCAGTCTAGGTGGACAGAGTAACACTGAAGCTTTCTTT.

V is TRBV5-1 and J is TRBJ2-7; 10 bases map to TRBD2. The CDR3 totals 16 residues. Germline values: CDR1 SGHRS, CDR2 YFSETQ. Trimming at V came to 2 bases and at J to 2 bases, leaving 7 bases not matched to a gene. CDR3 nucleotides: TGCGCCAGCAGCTTCCTGACTAGCGGGCCCACCTACGAGCAGTACTTC. As protein: CASSFLTSGPTYEQYF.

The chain links TRBV9 to TRBJ2-1; D not resolved. V gave up 0 bases and J gave up 8 bases, with 3 bases separating them. The CDR3 contains 11 residues. CDR1 is SGDLS and CDR2 is YYNGEE in the germline V gene. This CDR3 is CASSVADEQFF. The DNA of the CDR3 is TGTGCCAGCAGCGTAGCGGATGAGCAGTTCTTC.

This chain uses TRBV28 with TRBJ2-1, with TRBD2 matching 7 bases. V was clipped by 6 bases and J by 0 bases; unmatched bases: 8. CDR1 is MDHEN, CDR2 SYDVKM, per germline. The CDR3 runs to 16 residues. The CDR3 here is CASSLTSIGSYNEQFF. CDR3 bases: TGTGCCAGCAGCCTGACTAGCATTGGCTCCTACAATGAGCAGTTCTTC.